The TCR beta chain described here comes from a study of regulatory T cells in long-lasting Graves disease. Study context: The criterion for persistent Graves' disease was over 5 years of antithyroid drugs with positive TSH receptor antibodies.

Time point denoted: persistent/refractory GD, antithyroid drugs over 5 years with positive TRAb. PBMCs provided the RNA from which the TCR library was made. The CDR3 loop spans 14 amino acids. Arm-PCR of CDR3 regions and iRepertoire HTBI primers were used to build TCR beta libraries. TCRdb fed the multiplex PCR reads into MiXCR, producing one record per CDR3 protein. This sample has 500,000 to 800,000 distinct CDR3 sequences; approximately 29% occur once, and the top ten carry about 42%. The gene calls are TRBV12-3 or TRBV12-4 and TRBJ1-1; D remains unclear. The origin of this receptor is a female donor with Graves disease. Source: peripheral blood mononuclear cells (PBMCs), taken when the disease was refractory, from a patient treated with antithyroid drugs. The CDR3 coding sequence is TGTGCGACTCACTGGTGGGGAGTCGGCACTGAAGCTTTCTTT. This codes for CATHWWGVGTEAFF.